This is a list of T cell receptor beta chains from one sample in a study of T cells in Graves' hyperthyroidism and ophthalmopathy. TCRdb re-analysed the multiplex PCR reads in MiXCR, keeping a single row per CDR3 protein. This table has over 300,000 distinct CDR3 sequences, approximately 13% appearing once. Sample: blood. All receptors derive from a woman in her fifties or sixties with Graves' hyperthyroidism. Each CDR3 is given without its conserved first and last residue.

ASALRGGHTNTEAF | TRBJ1-1 | TRBV12-5
AWRTTGAGNTIY | TRBJ1-3 | TRBV30
SVEERDRGGYGYT | TRBJ1-2 | TRBV29-1
AWSDGRSTDTQY | TRBJ2-3 | TRBV30
SASGQGGEQY | TRBJ2-7 | TRBV20-1
SVMTGTGNYGYT | TRBJ1-2 | TRBV29-1
ASSLVSARGFYEQY | TRBJ2-7 | TRBV11-2
AISRIGTGIAGELF | TRBJ2-2 | TRBV10-3
AWNPTENGELF | TRBJ2-2 | TRBV30
ASSRDFPTDTQY | TRBJ2-3 | TRBV5-1
SAPPGRGPNIQY | TRBJ2-4 | TRBV20-1
ATSRGQMGNEQF | TRBJ2-1 | TRBV15